The 2 T cell receptor beta chains reported below all come from one sample, sequenced in a study of prognosis after radiotherapy for stage I lung cancer (dated by TCRdb to about 2021). Sequencing used an Illumina HiSeq 3000. Two rounds of multiplex PCR on genomic DNA were used to amplify the TCR beta CDR3 region. The first PCR round used primers specific to each TRBV and TRBJ gene, and the primer sequences were filed in Chinese patent CN105087789A. In-frame beta chains were kept once TCRdb had trimmed the public reads at Q25 with fastp and called clones with MiXCR. Here each entry gathers all rows of one CDR3 protein and keeps the most common genes and DNA. The sample table shows about 59,000 distinct CDR3 sequences, and 26% are seen once. 7.5% of the sample comes from the top ten. The starting material was PBMCs, obtained before or after stereotactic body radiation therapy (not recorded which). All receptors derive from a donor at least 50 years old with non-small cell lung cancer.

This clonotype showed up many times. The rearrangement joins TRBV30 to TRBJ2-3; 7 bases are a match to TRBD1. The CDR3 runs to 15 residues. V lost 7 bases to trimming and J lost 4 bases; unmatched junction nucleotides: 14. Germline CDR1 reads GTSNPN; CDR2 reads SVGIG (reference sequence). The CDR3 loop is CASLRIDRDADTQYF. The CDR3 DNA follows: TGTGCCTCCCTTCGTATCGACAGGGACGCAGATACGCAGTATTTT.

The chain has TRBV14 and TRBJ2-1; D possibly matches TRBD1 or TRBD2 (6 bases each). There are 14 residues in the CDR3. CDR1 is SGHDN and CDR2 is FVKESK in the germline V gene. V was cut by 4 bases and J by 8 bases, with 15 bases left in between. CDR3 bases: TGTGCCAGCAGCCGCCAAAGGGGGGTGGATGAGCAGTTCTTC. This gives the protein CASSRQRGVDEQFF. The variable domain in full, with the rest retrieved from reference TRBV14 and TRBJ2-1, is EAGVTQFPSHSVIEKGQTVTLRCDPISGHDNLYWYRRVMGKEIKFLLHFVKESKQDESGMPNNRFLAERTGGTYSTLKVQPAELEDSGVYFCASSRQRGVDEQFFGPGTRLTVL.